Sequencing of this TCR beta chain was carried out in a study of T cell repertoires in cytomegalovirus infection. Looking at the study overall: Based on public TCR beta signatures, there were indications of CMV infection and of a matching HLA type. Study-wide findings and caveats: Ex vivo responses were dominated by HLA-C-restricted CMV-specific TCR beta clonotypes. People with CMV and the relevant HLA were identified by cumulative public TCR beta family frequency.

The V gene end was trimmed by 3 bases and the J gene end by 11 bases; junction bases not matched to a gene: 9. CDR3 length: 13 residues. Germline V gene data show CDR1 as SEHNR and CDR2 as FQNEAQ (reference sequence). As regards this clonotype: The antigen remains undetermined.

One entry per CDR3 protein results from TCRdb running MiXCR on the reads. This sample yields 150,000 to 200,000 distinct CDR3 sequences, of which roughly 19% are seen a single time; just under 3% belongs to the top ten. Material for sequencing was PBMCs. V gene TRBV7-9 combines with J gene TRBJ1-1, with 7 nucleotides matching TRBD1. The source is a human donor in good health (CMV status not recorded). Some clones in this sample may be carry-over from other donors' samples. The CDR3 loop is CASSFGDSREAFF. The CDR3 DNA reads as TGTGCCAGCAGCTTTGGGGACAGTCGGGAGGCTTTCTTT.